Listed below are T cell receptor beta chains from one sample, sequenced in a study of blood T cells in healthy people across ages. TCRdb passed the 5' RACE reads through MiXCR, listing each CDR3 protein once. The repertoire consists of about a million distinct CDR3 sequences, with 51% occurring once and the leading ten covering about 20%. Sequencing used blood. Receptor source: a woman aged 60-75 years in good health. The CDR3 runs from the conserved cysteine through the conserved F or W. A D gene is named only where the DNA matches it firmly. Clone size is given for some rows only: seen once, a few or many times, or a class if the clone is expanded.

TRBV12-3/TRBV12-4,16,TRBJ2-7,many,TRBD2,CASSPYGTSGEYEQYF,TGTGCCAGCAGCCCATACGGGACTAGCGGGGAATACGAGCAGTACTTC
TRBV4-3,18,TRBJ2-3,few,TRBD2,CASSQDGSAGGLSDTQYF,TGCGCCAGCAGCCAAGATGGATCCGCGGGAGGTCTTTCGGATACGCAGTATTTT
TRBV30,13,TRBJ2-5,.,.,CAQAGRGFETQYF,TGTGCCCAGGCGGGCAGGGGTTTTGAGACCCAGTACTTC
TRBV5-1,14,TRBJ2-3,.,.,CASSLDVFTDTQYF,TGCGCCAGCAGCTTGGACGTGTTCACAGATACGCAGTATTTT
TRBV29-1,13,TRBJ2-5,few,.,CSVERGAGETQYF,TGCAGCGTGGAGCGCGGGGCGGGAGAGACCCAGTACTTC
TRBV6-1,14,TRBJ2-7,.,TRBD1,CASMGQLSSYEQYF,TGTGCCAGCATGGGACAGCTGAGCTCCTACGAGCAGTACTTC
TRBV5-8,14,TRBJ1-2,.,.,CASRATGQSGGYTF,TGTGCCAGCAGAGCGACAGGTCAAAGTGGGGGCTACACCTTC
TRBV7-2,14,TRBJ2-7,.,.,CASSLAGHDYEQYF,TGTGCCAGCAGCTTAGCAGGCCACGACTACGAGCAGTACTTC
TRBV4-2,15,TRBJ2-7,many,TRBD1,CASSQEWGDRDEQYF,TGTGCCAGCAGCCAAGAATGGGGTGACAGGGACGAGCAGTACTTC
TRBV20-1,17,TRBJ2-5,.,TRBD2,CSALSGRAPVGQETQYF,TGCAGTGCTCTCAGCGGGAGGGCCCCTGTTGGACAAGAGACCCAGTACTTC
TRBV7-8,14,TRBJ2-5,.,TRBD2,CASRLAQIQETQYF,TGTGCCAGCAGACTAGCGCAGATCCAAGAGACCCAGTACTTC
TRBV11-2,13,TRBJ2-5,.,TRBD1,CASSFRQGGTQYF,TGTGCCAGCAGTTTTAGACAGGGTGGGACCCAGTACTTC
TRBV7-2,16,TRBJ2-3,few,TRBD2,CASSTVAGGRADTQYF,TGTGCCAGCAGCACCGTGGCGGGAGGACGAGCAGATACGCAGTATTTT
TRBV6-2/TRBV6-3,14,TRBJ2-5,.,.,CASRSGGRTKTQYF,TGTGCCAGCAGAAGTGGGGGGAGGACGAAGACCCAGTACTTC
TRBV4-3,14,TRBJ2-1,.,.,CASSPQSGEYEQFF,TGCGCCAGCAGCCCGCAATCGGGGGAATATGAGCAGTTCTTC
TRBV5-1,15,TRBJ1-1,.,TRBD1,CASSWAGGANTEAFF,TGCGCCAGCAGCTGGGCAGGGGGCGCGAACACTGAAGCTTTCTTT
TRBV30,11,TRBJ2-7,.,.,CAWSGEWEQYF,TGTGCCTGGAGTGGGGAGTGGGAGCAGTACTTC
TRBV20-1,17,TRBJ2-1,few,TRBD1,CSAAGIGTAHSYNEQFF,TGCAGTGCTGCCGGTATCGGGACAGCGCACTCCTACAATGAGCAGTTCTTC
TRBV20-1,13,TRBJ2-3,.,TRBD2,CSQGPAGGDTQYF,TGCAGTCAGGGTCCAGCGGGAGGAGATACGCAGTATTTT
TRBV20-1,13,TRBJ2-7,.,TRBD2,CSAPGTSGNEQYF,TGCAGTGCGCCCGGGACTAGCGGAAACGAGCAGTACTTC
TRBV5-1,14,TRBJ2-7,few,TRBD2,CASGPGLGVDEQYF,TGCGCCAGCGGCCCGGGACTAGGCGTCGACGAGCAGTACTTC
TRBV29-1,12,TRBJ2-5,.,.,CSVQGFRETQYF,TGCAGCGTCCAGGGATTCCGAGAGACCCAGTACTTC
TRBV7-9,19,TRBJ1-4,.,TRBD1,CASKIPTGTGGPGNEKLFF,TGTGCCAGCAAAATCCCCACCGGGACAGGGGGACCAGGAAATGAAAAACTGTTTTTT
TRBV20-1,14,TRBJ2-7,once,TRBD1,CSAREDRDTYEQYF,TGCAGTGCTAGAGAGGACAGGGATACCTACGAGCAGTACTTC
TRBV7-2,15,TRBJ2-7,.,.,CASSLGGRRAYEQYF,TGTGCCAGCAGCTTAGGAGGCAGGAGAGCCTACGAGCAGTACTTC
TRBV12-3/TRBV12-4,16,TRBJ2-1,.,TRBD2,CASSPTSGITTMTQFF,TGTGCCAGCAGCCCGACTAGCGGGATAACTACAATGACGCAGTTCTTC
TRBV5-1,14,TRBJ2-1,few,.,CASSLEASYNEQFF,TGCGCCAGCAGCTTGGAAGCCAGCTACAATGAGCAGTTCTTC
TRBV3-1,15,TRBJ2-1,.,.,CASSQVGAGDREQFF,TGTGCCAGCAGCCAAGTCGGGGCGGGGGACAGGGAGCAGTTCTTC
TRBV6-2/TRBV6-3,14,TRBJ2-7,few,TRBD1,CASSYPGQTYEQYF,TGTGCCAGCAGTTACCCGGGACAGACATACGAGCAGTACTTC
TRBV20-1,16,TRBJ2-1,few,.,CSASGLTGIRTNEQFF,TGCAGTGCTAGCGGGCTTACAGGGATCAGGACCAATGAGCAGTTCTTC
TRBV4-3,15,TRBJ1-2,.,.,CASSKNRLANYGYTF,TGCGCCAGCAGCAAGAACAGGCTCGCTAACTATGGCTACACCTTC
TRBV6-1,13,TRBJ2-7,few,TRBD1,CASSDRDRGGQYF,TGTGCCAGCAGTGATCGGGACAGGGGAGGCCAGTACTTC
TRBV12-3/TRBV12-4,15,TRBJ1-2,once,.,CASSSPRGASYGYTF,TGTGCCAGCAGTTCCCCGAGGGGGGCTTCCTATGGCTACACCTTC
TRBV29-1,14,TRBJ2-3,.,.,CSAAMSAVTDTQYF,TGCAGCGCTGCGATGTCCGCGGTCACAGATACGCAGTATTTT
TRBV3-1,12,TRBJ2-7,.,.,CASSRENYEQYF,TGTGCCAGCAGCAGGGAGAACTACGAGCAGTACTTC
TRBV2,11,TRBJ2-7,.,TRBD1,CASETGSEQYF,TGTGCCAGCGAGACAGGGAGCGAGCAGTACTTC
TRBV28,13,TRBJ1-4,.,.,CASIQATNEKLFF,TGTGCCAGCATCCAGGCAACTAATGAAAAACTGTTTTTT
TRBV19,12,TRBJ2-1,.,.,CASSMEGPAEFF,TGTGCCAGTAGTATGGAGGGTCCGGCGGAGTTCTTC
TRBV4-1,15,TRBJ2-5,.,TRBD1,CASSPSDRERETQYF,TGCGCCAGCAGCCCGTCGGACAGGGAACGAGAGACCCAGTACTTC
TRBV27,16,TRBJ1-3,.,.,CASSTCRGRSGNTIYF,TGTGCCAGCAGCACCTGCAGGGGAAGGAGTGGAAACACCATATATTTT